Listed here are 14 T cell receptor beta chains from one sample, sequenced in a study of blood T cells in healthy people across ages. A second roughly 6 to 11 cycle PCR used barcoded and J-beta primers. TCRdb called the 5' RACE reads again in MiXCR, with one record for every CDR3 protein. The sample consists of over 1.5 million distinct CDR3 sequences, about 49% of them appearing once. The sample comprised blood. The receptors here all came from a woman aged 40 to 55 in good health.

The chain links TRBV29-1 to TRBJ2-7, with D perhaps TRBD1 (6 bases). V was cut by 0 bases and J by 0 bases, with 18 bases left in between. The germline V gene encodes CDR1 SQVTM and CDR2 ANQGSEA. The CDR3 is made up of 17 amino acids. The chain's CDR3 is CSVEDPDRLGSSYEQYF. CDR3 nucleotide sequence: TGCAGCGTTGAAGATCCTGACAGGTTGGGAAGCTCCTACGAGCAGTACTTC.

The chain carries TRBV20-1 and TRBJ2-1, with D hard to call. Germline V gene data show CDR1 as DFQATT and CDR2 as SNEGSKA (reference sequence). The CDR3 sequence is 15 residues long. V was trimmed by 3 bases and J by 3 bases, leaving 15 bases between them. The CDR3 coding sequence is TGCAGTGCTAGCCCTGGAACGCAGAACTACAATGAGCAGTTCTTC. It specifies CSASPGTQNYNEQFF.

This clonotype showed up just a few times. This chain links TRBV7-9 with TRBJ2-5; no clear D. V dropped 0 bases and J dropped 5 bases, with 10 bases sitting between them. Germline CDR1 is SEHNR and CDR2 is FQNEAQ (reference sequence). This CDR3 contains 14 residues. The DNA of the CDR3 is TGTGCCAGCAGCTTAGCGGGAAGGTGGGAGACCCAGTACTTC. It codes for CASSLAGRWETQYF.

V is TRBV29-1 and J is TRBJ2-7; the match to TRBD1 covers 12 bases. From germline, CDR1 is SQVTM and CDR2 ANQGSEA. V was pared by 8 bases and J by 4 bases, with 9 bases of the junction left unmatched. The length of the CDR3 is 14 residues. The CDR3 DNA reads TGCAGCATGGGACAGGGGGCGGGTGTGTACGAGCAGTACTTC. It yields the protein CSMGQGAGVYEQYF.

The chain recombines TRBV10-1 with TRBJ2-7; TRBD1 matches at 10 bases. The CDR3 covers 17 residues. V gave up 0 bases and J gave up 2 bases; unmatched junction bases: 7. CDR1 is WNHNN, CDR2 SYGVQD, per germline (reference sequence). The CDR3 is CASSESVGQGMTYEQYF. The DNA of the CDR3 is TGCGCCAGCAGTGAGTCGGTGGGACAGGGGATGACCTACGAGCAGTACTTC.

Many counts were recorded for this clonotype. The genes are TRBV4-3 and TRBJ2-7; a possible D gene is TRBD2 (6 bases). This CDR3 comprises 18 residues. The V end was cut by 0 bases, the J end by 0 bases, with 18 bases between. CDR1 and CDR2 from the germline V gene are LGHNA and YSLEER. The CDR3 spells CASSQEVVSQGGSYEQYF. The DNA for the CDR3 is TGCGCCAGCAGCCAAGAAGTGGTGTCGCAGGGAGGCTCCTACGAGCAGTACTTC.

V gene TRBV20-1 combines with J gene TRBJ2-7, with 8 bases that match TRBD2. The CDR3 has 15 amino acids. Unmatched junction bases numbered 15, after V lost 4 bases and J lost 7 bases. The germline gives CDR1 DFQATT, CDR2 SNEGSKA (reference sequence). The CDR3 is CSATPSRLARNEQYF. CDR3 sequence (DNA): TGCAGTGCTACCCCCTCTAGACTAGCGCGAAATGAGCAGTACTTC.

CDR3 region: CASSSATGVNTEAFF. The CDR3 DNA follows: TGTGCCAGCAGCTCAGCTACAGGGGTGAACACTGAAGCTTTCTTT. The rearrangement links TRBV7-2 to TRBJ1-1, with 7 nucleotides matching TRBD1. Germline V gives CDR1 SGHTA, CDR2 FQGNSA. V gave up 4 bases and J gave up 0 bases; unmatched junction bases: 5. The CDR3 spans 15 residues.

This rearrangement joins TRBV6-5 to TRBJ2-7; D unclear. V was shortened by 6 bases and J by 4 bases, with 19 bases between the two germline ends. The V gene's germline CDR1 is MNHEY and CDR2 SVGAGI. The CDR3 has 15 amino acids. In nucleotides, the CDR3 is TGTGCCAGCAGCCACTCTCCCAGTGAGAGTTACGAGCAGTACTTC. Amino acids: CASSHSPSESYEQYF.

This clonotype was counted a few times. J is TRBJ2-1 and V is TRBV20-1, with 13 nucleotides matching TRBD2. There are 15 residues in the CDR3. The germline gives CDR1 DFQATT, CDR2 SNEGSKA (reference sequence). After removal of 3 bases from V and 4 bases from J, the junction contained 3 bases not matched to a gene. The CDR3 DNA follows: TGCAGTGCTAGGGGGACTAGCGGGGATTACAATGAGCAGTTCTTC. Translating gives CSARGTSGDYNEQFF.

The chain links TRBV7-9 to TRBJ1-2; a weak D match, TRBD1 (5 bases). The V and J ends lost 1 base and 5 bases respectively, with 11 bases between them. This CDR3 has 14 amino acids. In germline, CDR1 is SEHNR, CDR2 FQNEAQ (reference sequence). The CDR3 DNA reads as TGTGCCAGCAGCTTAGTCGGGACGGTTTATGGCTACACCTTC. It encodes CASSLVGTVYGYTF.

J is TRBJ2-3 and V is TRBV7-9; 13 bases agree with TRBD2. The germline V gene encodes CDR1 SEHNR and CDR2 FQNEAQ (reference sequence). Trimming cost V 0 bases and J 2 bases; bases outside gene matches: 5. This CDR3 contains 18 residues. CDR3 sequence reads: CASSLAGTSGKNTDTQYF. Written as DNA, the CDR3 is TGTGCCAGCAGCTTAGCCGGGACTAGCGGGAAAAACACAGATACGCAGTATTTT. Drawing the rest from reference TRBV7-9 and TRBJ2-3, the complete variable domain is DTGVSQNPRHKITKRGQNVTFRCDPISEHNRLYWYRQTLGQGPEFLTYFQNEAQLEKSRLLSDRFSAERPKGSFSTLEIQRTEQGDSAMYLCASSLAGTSGKNTDTQYFGPGTRLTVL.

The chain employs TRBV10-3 and TRBJ2-5, with D perhaps TRBD2 (6 bases). Germline CDR1 reads ENHRY; CDR2 reads SYGVKD. CDR3 length equals 21 residues. The V end was cut by 2 bases, the J end by 4 bases, with 32 bases between. The CDR3 is CAISEPGTAGTLRKGRETQYF. The DNA for the CDR3 is TGTGCCATCAGTGAGCCCGGAACCGCCGGGACTTTAAGAAAAGGGCGAGAGACCCAGTACTTC.

CDR3 residues: CATSDSDRVAGDTQYF. CDR3 in DNA: TGTGCCACCAGTGATTCGGACAGGGTGGCTGGGGATACGCAGTATTTT. This sequence joins TRBV24-1 and TRBJ2-3; 8 bases line up with TRBD1. Germline CDR1 and CDR2: KGHDR and SFDVKD. The CDR3 spans 16 residues. The trim removed 2 bases at V and 6 bases at J, leaving 9 bases unmatched.